This T cell receptor beta chain was identified in a study of glioma-infiltrating T cells after dendritic cell vaccination. As for the study in general: Three intradermal dendritic cell vaccine injections were given every two weeks.

V was trimmed by 1 base and J by 3 bases, leaving 18 bases between them. The CDR3 length is 17 residues. CDR1 is KGHSH, CDR2 LQKENI, per germline. Only patients with spare fresh-frozen tumor and over two years of follow-up were included. None of the glioblastoma patients had an isocitrate dehydrogenase mutation. PBMC were collected before vaccination, two weeks after the third vaccination, and at progression. Profiled with immunoSEQ multiplex PCR; TCRdb holds only in-frame clones, not every one. The sample consists of tens of thousands of clones, about four fifths of them appearing once. This rearrangement joins TRBV18 to TRBJ1-2; weak D call: TRBD1 (5 bases). The sequence was collected from a human donor with glioblastoma. Sample: blood, taken before dendritic cell vaccination. CDR3 amino acids: CASSPQGLSSGDYGYTF. As DNA, the CDR3 is TGTGCCAGCTCACCACAGGGACTCAGCTCTGGGGACTATGGCTACACCTTC.